This paragraph reports one T cell receptor beta chain. Its specificity is not known. The sample is drawn from a study of shared clonotypes between healthy human individuals. This CDR3 comprises 15 residues. Between the trimmed V and J ends, which lost 3 bases and 2 bases, there was a span of 11 bases. Germline CDR1 is SGHAT and CDR2 is FQNNGV. The assay was immunoSEQ multiplex PCR, and TCRdb's table has in-frame clones only and misses some. The table lists 1.5 million to 1.9 million clones, roughly 98% of them singletons. Study-wide points: Non-shared clonotypes had lower generation probabilities than those shared by all four donors. Clonotypes that were shared across a few donors made up around 5% of naive CD4 clonotypes.

Sequencing was carried out using naive CD4+ T cells sorted from blood. Subset described: CD45RA+ positively selected. This sequence joins TRBV11-2 and TRBJ2-1, with D maybe TRBD2 (6 bases). The sequence was obtained from a man in his thirties or forties in good health. CDR3 bases: TGTGCCAGCAGCTTCTTGTCGGGAGCCTACAATGAGCAGTTCTTC. Its protein product is CASSFLSGAYNEQFF.